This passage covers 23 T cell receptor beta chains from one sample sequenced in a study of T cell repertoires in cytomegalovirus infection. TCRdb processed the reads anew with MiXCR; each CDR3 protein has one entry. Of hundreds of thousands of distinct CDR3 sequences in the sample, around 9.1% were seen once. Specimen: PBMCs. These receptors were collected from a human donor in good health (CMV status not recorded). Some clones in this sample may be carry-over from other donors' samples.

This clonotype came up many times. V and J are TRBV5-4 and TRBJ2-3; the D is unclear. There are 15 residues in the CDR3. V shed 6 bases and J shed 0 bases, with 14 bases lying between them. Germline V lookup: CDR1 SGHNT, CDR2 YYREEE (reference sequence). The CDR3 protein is CASIKDATSTDTQYF. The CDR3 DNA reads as TGTGCCAGCATCAAGGATGCCACTAGCACAGATACGCAGTATTTT.

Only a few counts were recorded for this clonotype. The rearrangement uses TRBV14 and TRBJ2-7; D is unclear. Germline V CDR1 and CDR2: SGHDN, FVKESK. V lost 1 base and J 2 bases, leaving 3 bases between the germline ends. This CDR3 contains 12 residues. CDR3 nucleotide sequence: TGTGCCAGCAGCCAAGTTCCCTACGAGCAGTACGTC. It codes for CASSQVPYEQYV.

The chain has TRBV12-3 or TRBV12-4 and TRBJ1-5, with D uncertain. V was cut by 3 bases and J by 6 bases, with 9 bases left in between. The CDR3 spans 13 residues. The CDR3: CASSFSQGQPQHF. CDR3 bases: TGTGCCAGCAGTTTCTCCCAAGGTCAGCCCCAGCATTTT.

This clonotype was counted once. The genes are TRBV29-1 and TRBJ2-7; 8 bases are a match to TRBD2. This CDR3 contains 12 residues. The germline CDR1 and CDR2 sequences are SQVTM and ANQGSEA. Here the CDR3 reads CIHGGVHYEQYV. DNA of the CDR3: TGCATCCACGGGGGGGTCCACTACGAGCAGTACGTC.

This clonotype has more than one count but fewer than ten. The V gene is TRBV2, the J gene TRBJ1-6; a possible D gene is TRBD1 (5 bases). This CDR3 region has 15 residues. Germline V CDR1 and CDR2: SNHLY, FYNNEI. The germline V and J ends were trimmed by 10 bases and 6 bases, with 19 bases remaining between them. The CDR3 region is CATQKEGVSNSPLHF. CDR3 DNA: TGTGCCACCCAAAAGGAAGGGGTCTCTAATTCACCCCTCCACTTT.

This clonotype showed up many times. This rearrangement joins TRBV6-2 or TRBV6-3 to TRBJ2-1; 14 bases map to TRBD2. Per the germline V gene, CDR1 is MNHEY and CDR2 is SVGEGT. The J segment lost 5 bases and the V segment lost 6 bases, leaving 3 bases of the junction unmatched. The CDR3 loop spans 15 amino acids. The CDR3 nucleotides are TGTGCCAGCAGCCCGGGACTAGCGGGAGACAATGAGCAGTTCTTC. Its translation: CASSPGLAGDNEQFF.

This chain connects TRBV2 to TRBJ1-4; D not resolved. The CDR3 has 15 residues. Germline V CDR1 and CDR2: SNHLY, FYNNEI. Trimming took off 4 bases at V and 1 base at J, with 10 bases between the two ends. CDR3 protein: CASSVSRKTNEKLFF. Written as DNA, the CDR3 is TGTGCCAGCAGTGTTTCCAGGAAAACTAATGAAAAACTGTTTTTT.

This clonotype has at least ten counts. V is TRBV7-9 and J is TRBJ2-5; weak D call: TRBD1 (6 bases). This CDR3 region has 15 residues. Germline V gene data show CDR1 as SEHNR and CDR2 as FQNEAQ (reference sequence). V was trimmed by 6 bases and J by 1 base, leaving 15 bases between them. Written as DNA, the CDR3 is TGTGCCAGCAGTCCCGGGACAATGGCCCAAGAGACCCAGTACTTC. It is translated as CASSPGTMAQETQYF.

This chain's CDR3 is CASSPWVRRDTEAFF. CDR3 sequence (DNA): TGTGCCAGCAGCCCCTGGGTCCGGAGGGACACTGAAGCTTTCTTT. The V gene is TRBV6-2 or TRBV6-3, the J gene TRBJ1-1; no firm D call. This CDR3 contains 15 residues. Germline V CDR1 and CDR2: MNHEY, SVGEGT. V was pared by 6 bases and J by 3 bases, with 17 bases between.

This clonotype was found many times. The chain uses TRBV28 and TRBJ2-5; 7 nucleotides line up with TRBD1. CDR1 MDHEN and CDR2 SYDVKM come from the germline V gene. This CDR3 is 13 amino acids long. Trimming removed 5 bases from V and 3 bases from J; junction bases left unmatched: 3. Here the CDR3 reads CASSLTGKETQYF. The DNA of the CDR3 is TGTGCCAGCAGTCTGACAGGGAAAGAGACCCAGTACTTC.

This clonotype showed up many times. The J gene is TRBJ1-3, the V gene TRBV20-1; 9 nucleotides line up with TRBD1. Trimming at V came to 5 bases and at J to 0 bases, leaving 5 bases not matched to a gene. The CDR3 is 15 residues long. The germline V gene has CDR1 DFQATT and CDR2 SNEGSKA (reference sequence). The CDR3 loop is CSAPDRGSSGNTIYF. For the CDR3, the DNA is TGCAGTGCTCCCGACAGGGGGAGCTCTGGAAACACCATATATTTT.

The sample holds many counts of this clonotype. The CDR3 bases are TGTGCCAGCAGCTCCCTCCCGAGTGGAATTACTGAAGCTTTCTTT. This translates into CASSSLPSGITEAFF. The genes are TRBV7-2 and TRBJ1-1; no firm D call. Germline CDR1 is SGHTA and CDR2 is FQGNSA. The V gene lost 4 bases and the J gene lost 5 bases, with 17 bases spanning the gap. CDR3 length: 15 amino acids.

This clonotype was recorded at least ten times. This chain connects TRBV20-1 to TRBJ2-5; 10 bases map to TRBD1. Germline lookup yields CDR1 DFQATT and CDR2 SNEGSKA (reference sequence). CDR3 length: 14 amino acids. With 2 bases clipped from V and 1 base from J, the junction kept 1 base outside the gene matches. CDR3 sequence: CSARRDRGQETQYF. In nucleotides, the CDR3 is TGCAGTGCTAGACGGGACAGGGGCCAAGAGACCCAGTACTTC.

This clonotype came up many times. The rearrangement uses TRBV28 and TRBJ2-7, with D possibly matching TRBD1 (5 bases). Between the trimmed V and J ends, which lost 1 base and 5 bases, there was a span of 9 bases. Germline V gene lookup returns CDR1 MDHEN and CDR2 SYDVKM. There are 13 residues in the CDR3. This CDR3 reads CASSLYGADEQYV. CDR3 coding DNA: TGTGCCAGCAGTTTATATGGGGCGGACGAGCAGTACGTC.

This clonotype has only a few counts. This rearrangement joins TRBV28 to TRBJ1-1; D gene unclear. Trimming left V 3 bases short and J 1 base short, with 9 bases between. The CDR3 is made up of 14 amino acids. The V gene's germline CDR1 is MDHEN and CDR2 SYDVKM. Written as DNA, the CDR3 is TGTGCCAGCAGTTTTTCCCGGGGGAACACTGAAGCTTTCTTT. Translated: CASSFSRGNTEAFF.

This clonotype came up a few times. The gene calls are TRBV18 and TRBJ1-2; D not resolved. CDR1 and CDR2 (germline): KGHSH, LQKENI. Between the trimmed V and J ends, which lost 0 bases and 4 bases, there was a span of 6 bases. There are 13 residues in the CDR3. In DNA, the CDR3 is TGTGCCAGCTCACCACCGGCCCGCTATGGCTACACCTTC. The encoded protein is CASSPPARYGYTF.

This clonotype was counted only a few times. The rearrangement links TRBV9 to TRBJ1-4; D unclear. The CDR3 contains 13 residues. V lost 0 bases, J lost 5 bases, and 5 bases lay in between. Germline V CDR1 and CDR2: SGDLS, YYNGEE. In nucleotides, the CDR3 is TGTGCCAGCAGCGTAGAGATGAATGAAAAACTGTTTTTT. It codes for CASSVEMNEKLFF.

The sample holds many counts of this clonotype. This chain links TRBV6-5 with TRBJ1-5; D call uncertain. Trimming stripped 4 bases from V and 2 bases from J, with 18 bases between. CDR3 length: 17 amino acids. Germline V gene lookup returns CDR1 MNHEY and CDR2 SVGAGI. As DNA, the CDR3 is TGTGCCAGCAGTTCGTCCTTCCGGGGAAGGGGCAATCAGCCCCAGCATTTT. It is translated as CASSSSFRGRGNQPQHF.

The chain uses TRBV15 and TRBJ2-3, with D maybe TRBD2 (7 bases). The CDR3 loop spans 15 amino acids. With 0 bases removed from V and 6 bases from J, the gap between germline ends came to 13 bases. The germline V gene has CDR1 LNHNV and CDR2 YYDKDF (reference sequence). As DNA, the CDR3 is TGTGCCACCAGCAGAGATCACGGGGGGCAGGATACGCAGTATTTT. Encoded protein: CATSRDHGGQDTQYF.

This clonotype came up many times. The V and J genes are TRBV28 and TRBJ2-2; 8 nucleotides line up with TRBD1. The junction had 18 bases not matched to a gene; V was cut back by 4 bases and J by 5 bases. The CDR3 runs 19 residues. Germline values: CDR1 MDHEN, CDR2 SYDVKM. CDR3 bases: TGTGCCAGCAGTTCATTCGTAGTGTTGACAGGGGACATTACCGGGGAGCTGTTTTTT. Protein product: CASSSFVVLTGDITGELFF.

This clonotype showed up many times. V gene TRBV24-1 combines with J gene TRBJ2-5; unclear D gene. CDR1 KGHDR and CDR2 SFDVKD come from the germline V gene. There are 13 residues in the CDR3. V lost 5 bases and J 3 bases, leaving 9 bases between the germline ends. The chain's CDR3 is CATSGAEKETQYF. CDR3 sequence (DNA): TGTGCCACCAGTGGGGCAGAAAAAGAGACCCAGTACTTC.

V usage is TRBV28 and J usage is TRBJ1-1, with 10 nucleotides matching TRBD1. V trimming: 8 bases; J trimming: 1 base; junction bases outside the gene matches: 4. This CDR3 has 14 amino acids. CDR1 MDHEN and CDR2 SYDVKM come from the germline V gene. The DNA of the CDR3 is TGTGCCAGCGGGACAGGGGCGGGGAACACTGAAGCTTTCTTT. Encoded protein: CASGTGAGNTEAFF.

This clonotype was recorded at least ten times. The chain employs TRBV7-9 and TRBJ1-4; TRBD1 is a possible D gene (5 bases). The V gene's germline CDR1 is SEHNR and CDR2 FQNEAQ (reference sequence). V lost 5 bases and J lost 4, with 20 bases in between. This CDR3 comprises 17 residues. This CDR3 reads CASSNNWDAEINEKLFF. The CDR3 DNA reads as TGTGCCAGCAGCAACAACTGGGACGCGGAGATTAATGAAAAACTGTTTTTT.